This TCR beta chain was retrieved from a study of OX40 agonist ivuxolimab in advanced cancers. Whole-study context: Ivuxolimab, an antibody that agonizes OX40 (CD134), was administered to the patients. Cancers in dose escalation were hepatocellular, melanoma, renal cell and head and neck. Study-level points and caveats: The mean number of expanded clones was higher in CD8+ T cells than in CD4+.

TCRdb keeps only in-frame clones here, not all; method: immunoSEQ multiplex PCR. The repertoire holds under 50,000 clones, about 90% seen once, with under 15% in the top ten. This clone has a handful of counts. Its specificity is not known. One junction end does not reproduce the germline sequence, and a read error may be involved. The input for sequencing was CD4+ or CD8+ T cells sorted from blood, taken in a trial of the OX40 agonist ivuxolimab. This receptor was taken from an adult with an advanced solid tumor such as melanoma, head and neck, liver or kidney cancer.

CDR3 loop: CASSQGTHGYTF. The CDR3 DNA follows: TGTGCCAGCAGTCAAGGTACCCATGGCTACACCTTC. This chain links TRBV14 with TRBJ1-2; D is undetermined. This CDR3 has 12 amino acids. Germline lookup yields CDR1 SGHDN and CDR2 FVKESK.